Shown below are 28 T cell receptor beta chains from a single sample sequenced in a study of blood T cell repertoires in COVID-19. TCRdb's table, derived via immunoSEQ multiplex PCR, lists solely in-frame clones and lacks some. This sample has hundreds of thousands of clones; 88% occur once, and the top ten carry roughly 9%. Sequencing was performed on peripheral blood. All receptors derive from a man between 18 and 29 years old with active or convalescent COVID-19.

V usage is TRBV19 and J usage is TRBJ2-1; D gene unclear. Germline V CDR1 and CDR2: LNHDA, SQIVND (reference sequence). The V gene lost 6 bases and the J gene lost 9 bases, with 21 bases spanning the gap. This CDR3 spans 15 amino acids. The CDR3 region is CASRSIETLGPEQFF. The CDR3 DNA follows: TGTGCCAGTAGATCTATAGAAACCCTCGGTCCTGAGCAGTTCTTC.

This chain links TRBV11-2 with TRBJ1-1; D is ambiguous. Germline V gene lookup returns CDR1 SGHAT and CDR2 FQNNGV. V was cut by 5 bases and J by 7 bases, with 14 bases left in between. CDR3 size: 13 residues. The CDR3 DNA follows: TGTGCCAGCAGCCCGCGCTTAAGTTTTGAAGCTTTCTTT. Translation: CASSPRLSFEAFF.

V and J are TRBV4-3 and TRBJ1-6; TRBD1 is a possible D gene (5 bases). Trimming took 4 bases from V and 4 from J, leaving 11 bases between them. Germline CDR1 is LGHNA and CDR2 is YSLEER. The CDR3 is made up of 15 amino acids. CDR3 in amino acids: CASSRDQGYNSPLHF. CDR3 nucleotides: TGCGCCAGCAGCCGCGATCAGGGTTATAATTCACCCCTCCACTTT.

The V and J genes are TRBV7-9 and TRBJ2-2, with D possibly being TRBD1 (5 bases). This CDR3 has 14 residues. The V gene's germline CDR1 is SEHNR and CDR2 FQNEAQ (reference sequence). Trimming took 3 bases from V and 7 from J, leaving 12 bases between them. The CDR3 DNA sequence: TGTGCCAGCAGCTTCAGGGCCGATGGCGGGGAGCTGTTTTTT. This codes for CASSFRADGGELFF.

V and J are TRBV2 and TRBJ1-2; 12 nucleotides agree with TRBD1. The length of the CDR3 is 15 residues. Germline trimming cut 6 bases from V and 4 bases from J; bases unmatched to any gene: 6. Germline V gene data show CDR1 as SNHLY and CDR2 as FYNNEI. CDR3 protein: CASRVGTGGLYGYTF. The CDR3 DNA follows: TGTGCCAGCAGAGTCGGGACAGGGGGCCTCTATGGCTACACCTTC.

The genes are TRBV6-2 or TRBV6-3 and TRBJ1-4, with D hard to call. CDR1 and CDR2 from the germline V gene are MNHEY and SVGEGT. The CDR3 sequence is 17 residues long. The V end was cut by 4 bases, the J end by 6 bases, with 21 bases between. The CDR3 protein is CASSWESEELWDEKLFF. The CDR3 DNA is TGTGCCAGCAGTTGGGAGTCAGAAGAATTGTGGGATGAAAAACTGTTTTTT.

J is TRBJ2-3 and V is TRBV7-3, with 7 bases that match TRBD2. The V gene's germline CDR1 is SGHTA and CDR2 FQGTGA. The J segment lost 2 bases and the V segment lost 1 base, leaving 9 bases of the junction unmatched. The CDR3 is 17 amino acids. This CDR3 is CASSLKVGGRVTDTQYF. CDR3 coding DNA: TGTGCCAGCAGCTTAAAAGTTGGCGGGAGAGTCACAGATACGCAGTATTTT. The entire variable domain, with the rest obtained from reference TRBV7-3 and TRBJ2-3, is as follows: GAGVSQTPSNKVTEKGKYVELRCDPISGHTALYWYRQSLGQGPEFLIYFQGTGAADDSGLPNDRFFAVRPEGSVSTLKIQRTERGDSAVYLCASSLKVGGRVTDTQYFGPGTRLTVL.

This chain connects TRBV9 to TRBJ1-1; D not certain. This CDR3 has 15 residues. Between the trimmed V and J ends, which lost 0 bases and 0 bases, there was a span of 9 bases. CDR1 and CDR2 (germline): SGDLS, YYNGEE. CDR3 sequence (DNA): TGTGCCAGCAGCGTAGAGGCAGGATTGAACACTGAAGCTTTCTTT. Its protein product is CASSVEAGLNTEAFF.

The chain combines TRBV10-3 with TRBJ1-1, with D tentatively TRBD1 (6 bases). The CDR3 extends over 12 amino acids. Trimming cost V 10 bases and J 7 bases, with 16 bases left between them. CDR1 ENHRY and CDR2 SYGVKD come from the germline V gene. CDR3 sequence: CATRGGGGEAFF. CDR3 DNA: TGTGCCACCAGGGGCGGGGGAGGTGAAGCTTTCTTT.

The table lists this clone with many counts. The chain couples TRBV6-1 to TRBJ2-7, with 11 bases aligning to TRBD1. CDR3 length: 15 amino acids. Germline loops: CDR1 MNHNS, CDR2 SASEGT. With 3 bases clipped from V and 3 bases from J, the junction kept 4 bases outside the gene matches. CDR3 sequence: CASSETGTGGYEQYF. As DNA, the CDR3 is TGTGCCAGCAGTGAGACCGGGACAGGGGGCTACGAGCAGTACTTC.

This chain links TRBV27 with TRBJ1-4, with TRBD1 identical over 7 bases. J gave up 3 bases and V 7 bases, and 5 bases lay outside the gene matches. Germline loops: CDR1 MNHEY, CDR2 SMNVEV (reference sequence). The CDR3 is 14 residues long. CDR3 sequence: CASTRTGSNEKLFF. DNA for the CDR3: TGTGCCAGCACACGGACAGGATCTAATGAAAAACTGTTTTTT.

In nucleotides, the CDR3 is TGCGCCAGTGGGAAGGGACAGGACCCCAATGAGCAGTTCTTC. This sequence encodes CASGKGQDPNEQFF. The gene calls are TRBV5-1 and TRBJ2-1; 8 nucleotides line up with TRBD1. CDR3 size: 14 residues. The V gene's germline CDR1 is SGHRS and CDR2 YFSETQ. With V trimmed by 8 bases and J by 6 bases, 10 bases remained unmatched.

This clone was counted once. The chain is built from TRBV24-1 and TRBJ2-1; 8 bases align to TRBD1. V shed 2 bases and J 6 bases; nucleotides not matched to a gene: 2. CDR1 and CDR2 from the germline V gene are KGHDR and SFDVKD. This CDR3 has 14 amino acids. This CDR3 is CATSDWTGSNEQFF. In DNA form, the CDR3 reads TGTGCCACCAGTGATTGGACAGGGAGCAATGAGCAGTTCTTC.

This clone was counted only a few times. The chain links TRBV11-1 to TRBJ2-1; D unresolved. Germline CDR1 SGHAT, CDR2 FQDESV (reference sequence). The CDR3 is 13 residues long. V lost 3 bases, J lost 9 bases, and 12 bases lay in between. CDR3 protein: CASSLRKRSEQFF. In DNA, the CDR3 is TGTGCCAGCAGCTTGCGTAAGCGATCTGAGCAGTTCTTC.

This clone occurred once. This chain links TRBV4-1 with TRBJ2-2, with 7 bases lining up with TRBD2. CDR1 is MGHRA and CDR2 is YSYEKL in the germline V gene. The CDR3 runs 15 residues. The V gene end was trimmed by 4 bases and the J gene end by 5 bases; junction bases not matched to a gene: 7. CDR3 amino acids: CASSPAGGRTGELFF. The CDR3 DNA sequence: TGCGCCAGCAGCCCCGCCGGGGGGAGGACCGGGGAGCTGTTTTTT.

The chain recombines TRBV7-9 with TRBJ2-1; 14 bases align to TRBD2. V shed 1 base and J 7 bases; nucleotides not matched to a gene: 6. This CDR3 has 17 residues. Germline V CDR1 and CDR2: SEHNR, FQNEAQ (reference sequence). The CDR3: CASSLVGLAGGRNEQFF. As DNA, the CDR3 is TGTGCCAGCAGCTTAGTCGGACTAGCGGGGGGCCGGAATGAGCAGTTCTTC.

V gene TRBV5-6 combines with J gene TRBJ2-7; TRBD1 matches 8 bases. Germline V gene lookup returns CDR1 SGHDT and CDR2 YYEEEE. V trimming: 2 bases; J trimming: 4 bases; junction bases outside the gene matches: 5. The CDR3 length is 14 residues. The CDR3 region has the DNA TGTGCCAGCAGCTTAAAAGGGGACAGGTACGAGCAGTACTTC. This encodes CASSLKGDRYEQYF.

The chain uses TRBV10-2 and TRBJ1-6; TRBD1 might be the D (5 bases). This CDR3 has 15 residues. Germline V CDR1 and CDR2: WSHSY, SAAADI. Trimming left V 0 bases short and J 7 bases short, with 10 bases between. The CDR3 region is CASSESARGNSPLHF. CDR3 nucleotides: TGCGCCAGCAGTGAGTCTGCCCGGGGGAATTCACCCCTCCACTTT.

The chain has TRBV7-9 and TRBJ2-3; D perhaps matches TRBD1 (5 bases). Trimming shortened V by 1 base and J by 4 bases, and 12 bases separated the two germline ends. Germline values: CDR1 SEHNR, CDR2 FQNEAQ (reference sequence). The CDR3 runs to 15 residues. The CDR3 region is CASSLDQGRADTQYF. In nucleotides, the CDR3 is TGTGCCAGCAGCTTAGATCAGGGTAGGGCAGATACGCAGTATTTT. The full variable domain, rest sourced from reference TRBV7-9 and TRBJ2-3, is DTGVSQNPRHKITKRGQNVTFRCDPISEHNRLYWYRQTLGQGPEFLTYFQNEAQLEKSRLLSDRFSAERPKGSFSTLEIQRTEQGDSAMYLCASSLDQGRADTQYFGPGTRLTVL.

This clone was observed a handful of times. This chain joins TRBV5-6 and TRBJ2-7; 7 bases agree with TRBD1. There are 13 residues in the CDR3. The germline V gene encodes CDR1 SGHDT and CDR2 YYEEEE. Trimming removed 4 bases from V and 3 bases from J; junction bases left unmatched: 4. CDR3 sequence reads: CASSPTGNYEQYF. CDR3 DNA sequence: TGTGCCAGCAGCCCGACAGGGAACTACGAGCAGTACTTC.

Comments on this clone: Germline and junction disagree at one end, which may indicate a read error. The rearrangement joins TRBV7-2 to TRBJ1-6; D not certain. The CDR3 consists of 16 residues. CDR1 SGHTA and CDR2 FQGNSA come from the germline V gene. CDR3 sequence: CASTLTFQRRNSPLHF. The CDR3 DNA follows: TGTGCCAGCACCTTAACATTCCAGAGGCGGAATTCACCCCTCCACTTT.

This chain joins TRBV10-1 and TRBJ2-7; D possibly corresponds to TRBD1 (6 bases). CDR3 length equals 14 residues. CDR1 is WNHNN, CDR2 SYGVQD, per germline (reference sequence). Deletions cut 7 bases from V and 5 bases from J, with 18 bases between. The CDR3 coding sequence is TGCGCCAGCAAAGTAACAGGGATCGCCAACGAGCAGTACTTC. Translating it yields CASKVTGIANEQYF.

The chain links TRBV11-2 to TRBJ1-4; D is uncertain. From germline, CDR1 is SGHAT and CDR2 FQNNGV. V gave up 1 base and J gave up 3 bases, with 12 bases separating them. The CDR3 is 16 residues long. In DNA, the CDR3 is TGTGCCAGCAGCTTAGGGTACGGGCGGGCTAATGAAAAACTGTTTTTT. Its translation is CASSLGYGRANEKLFF.

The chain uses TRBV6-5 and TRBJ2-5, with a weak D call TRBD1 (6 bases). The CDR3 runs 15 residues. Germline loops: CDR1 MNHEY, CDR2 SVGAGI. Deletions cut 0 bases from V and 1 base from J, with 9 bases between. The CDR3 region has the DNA TGTGCCAGCAGTTACTCGGGGGCGCGCCAAGAGACCCAGTACTTC. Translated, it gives CASSYSGARQETQYF.

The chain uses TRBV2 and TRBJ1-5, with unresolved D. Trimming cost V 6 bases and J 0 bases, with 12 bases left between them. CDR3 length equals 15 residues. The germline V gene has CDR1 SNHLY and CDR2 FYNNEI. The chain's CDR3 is CASRQQTYSNQPQHF. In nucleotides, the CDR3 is TGTGCCAGCAGACAACAGACGTATAGCAATCAGCCCCAGCATTTT.

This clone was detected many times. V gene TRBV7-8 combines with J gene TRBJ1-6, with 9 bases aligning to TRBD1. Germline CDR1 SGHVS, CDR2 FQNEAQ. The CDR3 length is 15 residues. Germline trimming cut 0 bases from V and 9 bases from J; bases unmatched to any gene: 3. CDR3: CASSLATGGISPLHF. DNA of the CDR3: TGTGCCAGCAGCTTAGCTACAGGGGGCATTTCACCCCTCCACTTT.

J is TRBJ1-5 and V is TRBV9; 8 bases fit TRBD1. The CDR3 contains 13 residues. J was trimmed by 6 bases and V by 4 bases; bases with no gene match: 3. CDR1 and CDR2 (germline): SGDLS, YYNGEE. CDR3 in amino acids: CASSRTGLQPQHF. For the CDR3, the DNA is TGTGCCAGCAGCCGGACAGGGCTTCAGCCCCAGCATTTT.

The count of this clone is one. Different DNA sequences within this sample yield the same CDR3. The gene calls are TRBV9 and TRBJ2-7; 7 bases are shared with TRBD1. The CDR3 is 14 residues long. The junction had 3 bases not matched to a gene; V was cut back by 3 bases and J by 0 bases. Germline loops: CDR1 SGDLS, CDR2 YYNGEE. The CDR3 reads CASSGRDSSYEQYF. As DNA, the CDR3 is TGTGCCAGCAGCGGCCGGGACAGCTCCTACGAGCAGTACTTC.